This T cell receptor (beta chain) was retrieved from a study of T cell responses to AZD1222 COVID-19 vaccine. Across the study: Pooled in the analysis were second doses at about 4 or about 12 weeks. Whole-study results and caveats: Donors were largely white British and mainly female; clonal diversity was possibly underestimated.

Germline V gene data show CDR1 as MGHRA and CDR2 as YSYEKL. The ends were cut back, 4 bases at V and 0 bases at J, with 10 bases in the middle. This CDR3 has 15 residues. TCRdb's copy holds only in-frame clones and misses some; the assay was immunoSEQ multiplex PCR. The sample lists about 130,000 clones, around 92% occurring once. As regards this clone: Its specificity is not known.

This receptor was obtained from an adult in good health. Sequenced material: peripheral blood, taken on day 0 of AZD1222 vaccination. The V and J genes are TRBV4-1 and TRBJ1-5, with unresolved D. The CDR3 nucleotides are TGCGCCAGCAGCCCGGGCCTATATAGCAATCAGCCCCAGCATTTT. This codes for CASSPGLYSNQPQHF.